The present entry profiles one T cell receptor (beta chain) with its context. What it binds is not known. Amplification used 60 Vbeta primers and 13 Jbeta primers. The protocol was immunoSEQ multiplex PCR, while the TCRdb copy is restricted to in-frame clones and leaves out a portion. The table has around 140,000 clones, about 74% seen once. This specimen belongs to a study of cytomegalovirus exposure and HLA in healthy donors. The CDR3 has 16 amino acids. Germline CDR1 is MNHEY and CDR2 is SVGAGI. The germline V and J ends were trimmed by 2 bases and 3 bases, with 17 bases remaining between them. General study points: The availability of immune exposure information extended only to CMV serostatus. A later analysis reportedly identified an Asian-associated ancestry cluster as carrying fewer N-insertions than the approximately 670-donor mean. Earlier results showed most TCR beta V segments being productive about 87% or about 30% of the time. Analyzed later, most CMV-associated TCR beta chains appeared HLA-restricted.

The source is a woman in her sixties in good health and CMV-seronegative. This rearrangement joins TRBV6-5 to TRBJ2-7, with a possible D match to TRBD1 (8 bases). Sequenced material: PBMCs. The CDR3 sequence: CASSYGRTGRGYEQYF. The CDR3 nucleotides are TGTGCCAGCAGTTACGGAAGGACAGGGAGGGGCTACGAGCAGTACTTC.